This T cell receptor beta chain is drawn from a study of shared clonotypes between healthy human individuals. Study-level results: Sampling included only blood; tissue repertoires likely differ. The study drew on few donors, limiting represented genetic and exposure-history diversity.

As regards this clone: As yet, its antigen is unknown.

TCRdb's table, derived via immunoSEQ multiplex PCR, lists solely in-frame clones and lacks some. The sample carries 1,400,000 or so clones, 98% recorded once. This CDR3 spans 14 amino acids. The ends were cut back, 0 bases at V and 2 bases at J, with 6 bases in the middle. Germline CDR1 and CDR2: SGHVS and FQNEAQ. Naive CD45RA+ and memory CD45RA-negative subsets were split from CD4+ cells. This chain joins TRBV7-8 and TRBJ2-3, with unresolved D. Sample: naive CD4+ T cells sorted from blood. Subset specified: CD45RA+ positively selected. The sequence came from a man between 25 and 39 years old in good health. The CDR3 DNA follows: TGTGCCAGCAGCTTAGCGGGGTTCACAGATACGCAGTATTTT. Protein sequence: CASSLAGFTDTQYF.